A single sample is the source of the 5 T cell receptor beta chains below, sequenced in a study of T-cell reconstitution after alpha-beta-depleted transplantation in children. As it was prepared, the TCRbeta library received unique molecular identifiers. Each CDR3 protein is one row after TCRdb ran MiXCR on the PCR reads. The table shows some 250,000 distinct CDR3 sequences, with more than 10% occurring only once. Here the sequenced sample was PBMCs from the stem cell graft donor, taken from the stem cell graft. These receptors were obtained from a human donor who donated a stem cell graft to a child with acute lymphoblastic leukemia.

This chain uses TRBV7-9 with TRBJ1-4, with no clear D. V lost 5 bases and J 6 bases, leaving 10 bases between the germline ends. CDR1 and CDR2 (germline): SEHNR, FQNEAQ (reference sequence). This CDR3 comprises 13 residues. CDR3 loop: CASSLRIDEKLFF. The CDR3 DNA is TGTGCCAGCAGCCTTAGGATAGATGAAAAACTGTTTTTT.

This clonotype was counted at least ten times. The genes are TRBV5-1 and TRBJ1-3, with 7 positions matching TRBD1. The germline V gene has CDR1 SGHRS and CDR2 YFSETQ. The CDR3 totals 16 residues. After removal of 4 bases from V and 2 bases from J, the junction contained 9 bases not matched to a gene. CDR3: CASSKSDRVPGNTIYF. The DNA of the CDR3 is TGCGCCAGCAGCAAGAGCGACAGGGTACCTGGAAACACCATATATTTT.

This clonotype was observed many times. CDR3: CSAKIRTSGIFDTQYF. Written as DNA, the CDR3 is TGCAGTGCCAAAATTCGGACTAGCGGGATATTTGATACGCAGTATTTT. The V and J genes are TRBV20-1 and TRBJ2-3, with 12 positions matching TRBD2. The germline V gene has CDR1 DFQATT and CDR2 SNEGSKA (reference sequence). CDR3 length: 16 residues. V dropped 6 bases and J dropped 6; count of bases not matched to a gene: 13.

The chain is built from TRBV6-2 or TRBV6-3 and TRBJ2-7; D is unresolved. The ends were cut back, 0 bases at V and 7 bases at J, with 13 bases in the middle. Germline lookup yields CDR1 MNHEY and CDR2 SVGEGT. This CDR3 has 14 amino acids. The CDR3 nucleotides read TGTGCCAGCAGTTACTCCAACCGACGGGCGGAGCAGTACTTC. Amino acid sequence: CASSYSNRRAEQYF.

In this sample, this clonotype turned up many times. The rearrangement joins TRBV20-1 to TRBJ2-5; weak D call: TRBD1 (6 bases). Between the trimmed V and J ends, which lost 3 bases and 5 bases, there was a span of 16 bases. This CDR3 has 14 residues. Germline V gene sequence: CDR1 DFQATT, CDR2 SNEGSKA (reference sequence). Here the CDR3 reads CSASYPGEFETQYF. The CDR3 nucleotides read TGCAGTGCTAGCTACCCAGGGGAGTTTGAGACCCAGTACTTC.